The entry below gives a single TCR beta chain sequence along with its context. A few counts support this clonotype. There is no known antigen for this receptor. The sample holds no much larger clone one base away, and base qualities are not on file. The CDR3 measures 14 amino acids from cysteine to phenylalanine. Kept here is only the CDR3 DNA, which spans 42 bases and is read in frame from base 1. V loses 5 bases, J loses 4 bases, and the germline ends lie 15 bases apart. The germline V gene encodes CDR1 MNHEY and CDR2 SVGEGT. The data were obtained in a study of patients and donors after allogeneic stem cell transplantation (dated by TCRdb to 2018 to 2020). The library was obtained by RT-PCR. Sequencer: NextSeq 550. The raw public data were reprocessed by TCRdb itself: fastp quality trimming at Q25, MiXCR clonotype calling, in-frame beta chains only. Identical CDR3 protein sequences are pooled into one entry, listed with their most common genes and DNA. For this sample the table gives 400,000 to 450,000 distinct CDR3 sequences, of which approximately 16% were detected only once. Of the sample, less than 8.5% is held by the ten largest clones.

The sequenced material came from blood, either unsorted or a sorted T cell fraction (not recorded which). The TCR sequence derives from a human donor who was either an allogeneic HSCT recipient or a stem cell or donor lymphocyte infusion donor (not recorded which). It is not recorded whose cells these are; they may come from a transplant donor. The chain was built from TRBV6-2 or TRBV6-3 and TRBJ2-7, with the D gene call left open. The DNA sequence is as follows: TGTGCCAGCAGTAGACGGAGAATTCTTTACGAGCAGTACTTC. The translation is CASSRRRILYEQYF.